The clone carrying this TCR beta chain has a single count. Its matching antigen is unknown. The data belong to a study of OX40 agonist ivuxolimab in advanced cancers. Study-wide results and caveats: The study observed clonal expansion of CD4+ and CD8+ blood T cells by week 6 at 0.1 to 3.0 mg/kg.

The germline V gene encodes CDR1 SGHNT and CDR2 YYREEE (reference sequence). V gave up 4 bases and J gave up 4 bases, with 14 bases separating them. The CDR3 runs to 14 residues. Measured with immunoSEQ multiplex PCR; TCRdb has only the in-frame clones, and not every one. The data show roughly 70,000 clones, 85% seen once. The V gene is TRBV5-4, the J gene TRBJ2-5; D gene unclear. This specimen consisted of CD4+ or CD8+ T cells sorted from blood, obtained in a trial of the OX40 agonist ivuxolimab. The TCR originated in an adult with an advanced solid tumor such as melanoma, head and neck, liver or kidney cancer. The CDR3 sequence: CASSPVLATETQYF. The CDR3 DNA reads as TGTGCCAGCAGCCCCGTCCTCGCTACAGAGACCCAGTACTTC.